Listed below are T cell receptor beta chains from one sample, sequenced in a study of blood T cell repertoires in COVID-19. Repertoires were generated with immunoSEQ multiplex PCR, while TCRdb's copy carries only in-frame clones and drops some. The data contain some 39,000 clones, roughly three quarters of them singletons. The sequenced material came from peripheral blood. The receptors shown here come from a man older than 75 with acute or convalescent COVID-19. Each CDR3 is given with its conserved first and last residue. The order of the fields is J gene, V gene, clone size, D gene, CDR3 protein, CDR3 DNA. D genes are given only for firm matches. Rows may omit the clone size; those that give it use once, few, many or a size class.

J: TRBJ1-2
V: TRBV2
size: NA
D: NA
CDR3: CASMGGVANYGYTF
DNA: TGTGCCAGCATGGGGGGGGTAGCTAACTATGGCTACACCTTC

J: TRBJ2-5
V: TRBV18
size: few
D: NA
CDR3: CASSPRSSEETQYF
DNA: TGTGCCAGCTCACCACGAAGCTCGGAAGAGACCCAGTACTTC

J: TRBJ1-1
V: TRBV5-6
size: few
D: NA
CDR3: CASSLATANTEAFF
DNA: TGTGCCAGCAGCTTGGCTACCGCAAACACTGAAGCTTTCTTT

J: TRBJ2-3
V: TRBV3-1/TRBV3-2
size: NA
D: TRBD2
CDR3: CASRAGGSGAQYF
DNA: TGTGCCAGCAGAGCGGGGGGCTCTGGGGCGCAGTATTTT

J: TRBJ1-1
V: TRBV5-1
size: NA
D: NA
CDR3: CASSERGEAFF
DNA: TGCGCCAGCAGCGAAAGGGGTGAAGCTTTCTTT

J: TRBJ2-1
V: TRBV18
size: NA
D: TRBD2
CDR3: CASSRREGSYNEQFF
DNA: TGTGCCAGCTCTAGGCGGGAGGGTTCCTACAATGAGCAGTTCTTC

J: TRBJ1-5
V: TRBV6-5
size: NA
D: NA
CDR3: CASSLRNQPQHF
DNA: TGTGCCAGCAGTCTTAGAAATCAGCCCCAGCATTTT

J: TRBJ1-1
V: TRBV6-5
size: NA
D: TRBD1
CDR3: CASSDGDRGNTEAFF
DNA: TGTGCCAGCAGCGACGGGGACAGGGGGAACACTGAAGCTTTCTTT

J: TRBJ1-2
V: TRBV7-9
size: NA
D: NA
CDR3: CASSSHRQAGNGYTF
DNA: TGTGCCAGCAGCTCCCATAGACAGGCGGGCAATGGCTACACCTTC

J: TRBJ1-4
V: TRBV2
size: NA
D: NA
CDR3: CASSEFLRGEKLFF
DNA: TGTGCCAGCAGTGAATTCCTAAGGGGTGAAAAACTGTTTTTT

J: TRBJ2-1
V: TRBV10-3
size: NA
D: TRBD1
CDR3: CAISGDRGNEQFF
DNA: TGTGCCATCAGTGGGGACAGGGGGAATGAGCAGTTCTTC

J: TRBJ2-7
V: TRBV7-9
size: NA
D: NA
CDR3: CASSLTGVTYEQYF
DNA: TGTGCCAGCAGCTTAACGGGAGTAACCTACGAGCAGTACTTC

J: TRBJ2-1
V: TRBV7-3
size: once
D: TRBD2
CDR3: CASSKLAASYNEQFF
DNA: TGTGCCAGCAGCAAACTAGCGGCCTCCTACAATGAGCAGTTCTTC

J: TRBJ2-1
V: TRBV12-5
size: NA
D: TRBD2
CDR3: CASGLVGGYNEQFF
DNA: TGTGCTAGTGGTTTGGTGGGGGGGTACAATGAGCAGTTCTTC

J: TRBJ2-3
V: TRBV19
size: NA
D: TRBD1
CDR3: CASRDRVSDSDTQYF
DNA: TGTGCCAGTAGGGACAGGGTATCAGACTCAGATACGCAGTATTTT

J: TRBJ2-3
V: TRBV4-2
size: NA
D: TRBD2
CDR3: CASSQDWAGGPVDTQYF
DNA: TGTGCCAGCAGCCAAGATTGGGCGGGGGGGCCGGTAGATACGCAGTATTTT

J: TRBJ1-2
V: TRBV6-5
size: NA
D: TRBD1
CDR3: CASSPGTANYGYTF
DNA: TGTGCCAGCAGCCCCGGGACAGCTAACTATGGCTACACCTTC

J: TRBJ1-4
V: TRBV29-1
size: NA
D: TRBD1
CDR3: CSVGDRPNEKLFF
DNA: TGCAGCGTGGGGGACAGGCCTAATGAAAAACTGTTTTTT

J: TRBJ1-1
V: TRBV19
size: NA
D: NA
CDR3: CASIGQTNTEAFF
DNA: TGTGCCAGTATCGGACAGACGAACACTGAAGCTTTCTTT

J: TRBJ2-5
V: TRBV5-1
size: NA
D: TRBD2
CDR3: CASSQNLAGREGQYF
DNA: TGCGCCAGCAGCCAGAACCTAGCGGGGAGAGAGGGCCAGTACTTC

J: TRBJ2-3
V: TRBV28
size: NA
D: TRBD2
CDR3: CASSRAGGPGDTQYF
DNA: TGTGCCAGCAGTCGAGCGGGAGGGCCTGGAGATACGCAGTATTTT

J: TRBJ2-5
V: TRBV27
size: NA
D: TRBD1
CDR3: CASSWGQGKETQYF
DNA: TGTGCCAGCAGTTGGGGACAGGGTAAAGAGACCCAGTACTTC

J: TRBJ2-3
V: TRBV5-1
size: NA
D: NA
CDR3: CASSGGTSTDTQYF
DNA: TGCGCCAGCAGCGGCGGGACTAGCACAGATACGCAGTATTTT

J: TRBJ2-5
V: TRBV3-1/TRBV3-2
size: NA
D: NA
CDR3: CASSHGTTQETQYF
DNA: TGTGCCAGCAGCCACGGGACAACCCAAGAGACCCAGTACTTC

J: TRBJ2-5
V: TRBV6-5
size: few
D: TRBD2
CDR3: CASSYSYWGGETQYF
DNA: TGTGCCAGCAGTTACTCGTACTGGGGGGGGGAGACCCAGTACTTC

J: TRBJ1-1
V: TRBV6-5
size: NA
D: TRBD1
CDR3: CASSTTGGYTEAFF
DNA: TGTGCCAGCAGTACTACAGGGGGCTACACTGAAGCTTTCTTT

J: TRBJ2-7
V: TRBV7-2
size: few
D: TRBD2
CDR3: CASSLGLAREQYF
DNA: TGTGCCAGCAGCCTCGGACTAGCTAGAGAGCAGTACTTC

J: TRBJ1-1
V: TRBV20-1
size: NA
D: NA
CDR3: CSARRVEAFF
DNA: TGCAGTGCTAGACGGGTTGAAGCTTTCTTT

J: TRBJ1-6
V: TRBV7-2
size: NA
D: NA
CDR3: CASSRGADPSTLHF
DNA: TGTGCCAGCAGCCGGGGAGCCGATCCTTCAACCCTCCACTTT

J: TRBJ2-7
V: TRBV12-5
size: NA
D: TRBD2
CDR3: CAGKPGLAGPLRF
DNA: TGTGCTGGTAAACCAGGACTAGCGGGGCCGCTTCGCTTC

J: TRBJ2-7
V: TRBV5-1
size: NA
D: NA
CDR3: CASSLATDNEQYF
DNA: TGCGCCAGCAGCTTGGCCACGGACAACGAGCAGTACTTC